This T cell receptor beta chain was documented in a study of graft-versus-host responses after intestinal transplantation. As for this clone: Its antigen is still unknown.

Deletions cut 3 bases from V and 4 bases from J, with 18 bases between. Germline V gene sequence: CDR1 LGHNT, CDR2 FRNRAP. The CDR3 has 16 residues. Measured with immunoSEQ multiplex PCR; TCRdb has only the in-frame clones, and not every one. The sample carries around 97,000 clones, more than 85% recorded once. The sample here was unstimulated CD8+ T cells sorted from spleen or lymph node cells, taken before intestinal transplant. The chain combines TRBV12-5 with TRBJ1-2, with D hard to call. The receptor was isolated from a human donor who received an intestinal transplant. The CDR3 DNA is TGTGCTAGTGGTTTTTCCGCCGGACTCGTTGGCTATGGCTACACCTTC. Its protein is CASGFSAGLVGYGYTF.